This T cell receptor beta chain stems from a study of cytomegalovirus exposure and HLA in healthy donors. General observations from the study: Around 160 TCR beta chains were listed as cytomegalovirus-associated.

The PCR employed 60 Vbeta primers together with 13 Jbeta primers. Study processing details: Later, 80 million or so unique TCR beta chains were counted in an analysis, and about 12 million of them were shared. TCRdb's table, derived via immunoSEQ multiplex PCR, lists solely in-frame clones and lacks some. V and J calls and clone size follow that table, whereas D and trimming were derived from the DNA. The sample data list about 76,000 clones. Trimming took 0 bases from V and 7 from J; bases not matched to a gene: 1. Germline CDR1 and CDR2: LGHNA and YSLEER. This CDR3 spans 16 amino acids. Note on this clone: Its cognate antigen is unknown. Other DNA sequences in this specimen translate into the identical CDR3.

The sequencing sample was made of PBMCs. This TCR derives from a woman in her 40s in good health and CMV-seropositive. The chain carries TRBV4-3 and TRBJ2-1, with 15 bases fitting TRBD2. Here the CDR3 reads CASSQDGTSGGNEQFF. In nucleotides, the CDR3 is TGCGCCAGCAGCCAAGATGGGACTAGCGGGGGGAATGAGCAGTTCTTC.